This T cell receptor beta chain derives from a study of cytomegalovirus exposure and HLA in healthy donors. Study details: About 85 million unique TCR sequences came from HLA-typed donors in an early release. Study-level points and caveats: TCR beta sequences reportedly predicted the HLA-A and HLA-B alleles of most subjects accurately. Upon later analysis, TCR association rates were observed to vary by HLA locus, being highest for DRB1 and lowest for HLA-C. An assumption of roughly uniform sequencing depth across donors underlay the presence/absence analyses.

Worth noting for this clone: What it binds is unknown.

CDR3 length: 16 amino acids. The germline gives CDR1 SGDLS, CDR2 YYNGEE. The V gene lost 0 bases and the J gene lost 4 bases, with 16 bases spanning the gap. PCR employed 60 Vbeta and 13 Jbeta primers. Sequenced by immunoSEQ multiplex PCR; TCRdb stores in-frame clones only, minus some. The sample table sets out tens of thousands of clones. This clonotype was sampled from a woman in her fifties or sixties in good health and CMV-seropositive. What was sequenced was PBMCs. V and J are TRBV9 and TRBJ1-2; no definite D call. CDR3 residues: CASSVERPSRIYGYTF. For the CDR3, the DNA is TGTGCCAGCAGCGTAGAGAGGCCAAGTCGGATCTATGGCTACACCTTC.